The subject of this entry is one TCR beta chain. Its antigen is not known. The data stem from a study of cytomegalovirus exposure and HLA in healthy donors. Findings of the study overall: With later analysis, a missense DCLRE1C variant became linked to TCR beta V- and J-gene trimming. Clonal expansion was found to be greater in HLA-associated TCR beta chains than in equally common others in a later analysis.

The PCR ran on 60 Vbeta and 13 Jbeta primers. Libraries were prepared by immunoSEQ multiplex PCR; TCRdb keeps only in-frame clonotypes and omits some of them. This sample has about 84,000 clones, with around 78% found just once. Germline loops: CDR1 PRHDT, CDR2 FYEKMQ (reference sequence). There are 15 residues in the CDR3. The junction had 4 bases not matched to a gene; V was cut back by 3 bases and J by 4 bases. This clonotype was sampled from a male donor in good health and CMV-seropositive. This chain connects TRBV13 to TRBJ2-7; 12 positions agree with TRBD2. The specimen sequenced was PBMCs. The CDR3: CASSFRLAGDYEQYF. The CDR3 DNA reads TGTGCCAGCAGCTTCAGACTAGCGGGAGATTACGAGCAGTACTTC.